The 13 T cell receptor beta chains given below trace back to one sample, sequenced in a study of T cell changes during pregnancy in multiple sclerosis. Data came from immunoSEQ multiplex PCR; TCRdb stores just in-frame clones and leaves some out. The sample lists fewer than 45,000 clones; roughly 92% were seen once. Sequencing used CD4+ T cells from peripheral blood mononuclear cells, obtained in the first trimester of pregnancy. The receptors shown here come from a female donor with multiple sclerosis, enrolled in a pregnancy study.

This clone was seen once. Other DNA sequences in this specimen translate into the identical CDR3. CDR3 protein: CAWSVLYEQYF. Here the CDR3 DNA reads TGTGCCTGGAGTGTACTGTACGAGCAGTACTTC. J is TRBJ2-7 and V is TRBV30; D remains unclear. CDR3 size: 11 residues. Per the germline V gene, CDR1 is GTSNPN and CDR2 is SVGIG (reference sequence). V lost 0 bases and J 4 bases, leaving 4 bases between the germline ends. Complete variable domain (other parts from reference TRBV30 and TRBJ2-7): SQTIHQWPATLVQPVGSPLSLECTVEGTSNPNLYWYRQAAGRGLQLLFYSVGIGQISSEVPQNLSASRPQDRQFILSSKKLLLSDSGFYLCAWSVLYEQYFGPGTRLTVT.

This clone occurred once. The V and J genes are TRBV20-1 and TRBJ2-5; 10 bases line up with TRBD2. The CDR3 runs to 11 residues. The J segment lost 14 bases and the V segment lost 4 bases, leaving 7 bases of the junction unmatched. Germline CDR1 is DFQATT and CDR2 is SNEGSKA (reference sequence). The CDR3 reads CSATSSGRTYF. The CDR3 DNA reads TGCAGTGCTACCTCTAGCGGGAGAACTTACTTC.

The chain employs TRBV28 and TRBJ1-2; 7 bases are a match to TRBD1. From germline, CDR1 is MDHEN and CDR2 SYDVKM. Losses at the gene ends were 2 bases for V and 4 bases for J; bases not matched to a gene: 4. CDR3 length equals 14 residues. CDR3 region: CASSLTGTAYGYTF. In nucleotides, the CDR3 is TGTGCCAGCAGTTTAACCGGGACAGCCTATGGCTACACCTTC.

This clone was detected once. The CDR3 DNA reads as TGTGCCAGCAGCCCCCTAGGCAGGGGAAACACCGGGGAGCTGTTTTTT. Amino acids: CASSPLGRGNTGELFF. The rearrangement joins TRBV9 to TRBJ2-2; weak D call: TRBD1 (6 bases). CDR1 is SGDLS and CDR2 is YYNGEE in the germline V gene. The CDR3 has 16 amino acids. V was cut by 4 bases and J by 2 bases, with 15 bases left in between.

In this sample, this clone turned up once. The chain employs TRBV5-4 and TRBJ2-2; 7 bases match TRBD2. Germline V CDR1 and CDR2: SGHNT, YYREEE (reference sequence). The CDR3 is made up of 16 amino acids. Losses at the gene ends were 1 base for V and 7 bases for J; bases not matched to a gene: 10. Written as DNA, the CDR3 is TGTGCCAGCAGCTTGAAAGGCGGGAGAGGAGGCGGGGAGCTGTTTTTT. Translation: CASSLKGGRGGGELFF.

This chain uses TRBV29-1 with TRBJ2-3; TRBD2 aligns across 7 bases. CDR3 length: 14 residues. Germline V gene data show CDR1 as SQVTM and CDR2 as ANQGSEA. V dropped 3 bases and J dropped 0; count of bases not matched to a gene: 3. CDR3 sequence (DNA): TGCAGCGTTGAGGTTAGCGGGAGCACAGATACGCAGTATTTT. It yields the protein CSVEVSGSTDTQYF.

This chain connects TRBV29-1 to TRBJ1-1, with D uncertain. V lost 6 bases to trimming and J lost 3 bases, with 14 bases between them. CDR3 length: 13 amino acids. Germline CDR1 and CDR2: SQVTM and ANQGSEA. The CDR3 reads CSVHSPQDTEAFF. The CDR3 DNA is TGCAGCGTCCACAGCCCCCAGGACACTGAAGCTTTCTTT.

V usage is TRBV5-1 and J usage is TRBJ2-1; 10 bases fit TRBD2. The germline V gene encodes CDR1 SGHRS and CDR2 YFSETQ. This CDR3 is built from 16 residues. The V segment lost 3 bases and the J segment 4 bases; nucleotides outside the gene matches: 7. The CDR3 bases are TGCGCCAGCAGCTCTTTAGCGGGAGGAGAGTACAATGAGCAGTTCTTC. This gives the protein CASSSLAGGEYNEQFF.

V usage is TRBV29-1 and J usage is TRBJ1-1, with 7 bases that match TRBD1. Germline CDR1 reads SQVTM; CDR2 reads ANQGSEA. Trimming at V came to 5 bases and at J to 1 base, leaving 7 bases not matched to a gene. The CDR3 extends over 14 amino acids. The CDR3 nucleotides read TGCAGCGTTCCTGGACAGGTAAAGAACACTGAAGCTTTCTTT. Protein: CSVPGQVKNTEAFF.

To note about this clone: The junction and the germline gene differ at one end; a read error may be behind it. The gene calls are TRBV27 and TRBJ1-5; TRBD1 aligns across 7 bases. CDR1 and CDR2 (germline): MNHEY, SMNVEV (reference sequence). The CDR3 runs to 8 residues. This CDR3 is CASSGTDF. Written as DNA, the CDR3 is TGTGCCAGCAGTGGGACAGATTTT.

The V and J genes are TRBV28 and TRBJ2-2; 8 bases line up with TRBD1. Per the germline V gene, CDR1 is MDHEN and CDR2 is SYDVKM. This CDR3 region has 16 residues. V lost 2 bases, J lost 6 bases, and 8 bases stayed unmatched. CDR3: CASSLTSGGRSGELFF. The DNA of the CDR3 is TGTGCCAGCAGTTTAACGTCAGGGGGCAGGTCCGGGGAGCTGTTTTTT.

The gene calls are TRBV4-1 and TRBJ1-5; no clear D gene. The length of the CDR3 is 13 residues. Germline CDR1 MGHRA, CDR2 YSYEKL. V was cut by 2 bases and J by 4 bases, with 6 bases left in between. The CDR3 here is CASSQLRNQPQHF. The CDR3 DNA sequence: TGCGCCAGCAGCCAATTGAGGAATCAGCCCCAGCATTTT.

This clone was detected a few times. Here the CDR3 reads CASSLVSPGETQYF. DNA for the CDR3: TGCGCCAGCAGCTTGGTTAGTCCAGGAGAGACCCAGTACTTC. V gene TRBV5-1 combines with J gene TRBJ2-5; unclear D gene. The length of the CDR3 is 14 residues. The germline V and J ends were trimmed by 0 bases and 4 bases, with 10 bases remaining between them. Germline assignment: CDR1 SGHRS and CDR2 YFSETQ.